The next 9 T cell receptor beta chains were all read from a single sample in a study of PD-1 blockade in classical Hodgkin lymphoma. The table came from immunoSEQ multiplex PCR; TCRdb's copy has only in-frame clones and leaves some out. The sample has roughly 140,000 clones; around 73% are singletons. Brentuximab vedotin exposure varied among the patients, all of whom had relapsed after autologous stem cell transplantation. The specimen comprised peripheral blood mononuclear cells (PBMCs), sampled before the second cycle of nivolumab. These receptors all come from a human donor with classical Hodgkin lymphoma.

The chain couples TRBV6-6 to TRBJ2-3, with D perhaps matching TRBD2 (5 bases). CDR1 MNHNY and CDR2 SVGAGI come from the germline V gene (reference sequence). The CDR3 extends over 13 amino acids. Trimming cost V 6 bases and J 6 bases, with 13 bases left between them. This CDR3 reads CASSRTRGDTQYF. The CDR3 DNA follows: TGTGCCAGCAGCCGGACCCGAGGGGATACGCAGTATTTT.

The chain uses TRBV9 and TRBJ2-3; 15 positions agree with TRBD2. The V gene end was trimmed by 3 bases and the J gene end by 5 bases; junction bases not matched to a gene: 10. The V gene's germline CDR1 is SGDLS and CDR2 YYNGEE. The CDR3 has 18 residues. CDR3 sequence (DNA): TGTGCCAGCAGCGCCCAGGGACTAGCGGGGGGCCTTGGAGATACGCAGTATTTT. Translating gives CASSAQGLAGGLGDTQYF.

This clone has a handful of counts. The chain uses TRBV4-2 and TRBJ1-2; D might be TRBD1 (6 bases). The length of the CDR3 is 17 residues. V was clipped by 0 bases and J by 1 base, with 15 bases between them. Germline V lookup: CDR1 LGHNA, CDR2 YNFKEQ. The CDR3: CASSQDRTEGFNYGYTF. CDR3 DNA: TGTGCCAGCAGCCAAGATAGGACAGAAGGGTTTAACTATGGCTACACCTTC.

This chain connects TRBV5-4 to TRBJ2-2; 7 positions match TRBD1. With V trimmed by 4 bases and J by 3 bases, 9 bases remained unmatched. Germline V CDR1 and CDR2: SGHNT, YYREEE (reference sequence). CDR3 length: 16 amino acids. In DNA, the CDR3 is TGTGCCAGCAGCCTAGCCAACAGGGGACACACCGGGGAGCTGTTTTTT. Translation gives CASSLANRGHTGELFF.

The V gene is TRBV30, the J gene TRBJ2-3; no definite D call. With 0 bases removed from V and 6 bases from J, the gap between germline ends came to 7 bases. This CDR3 is 12 amino acids long. Per the germline V gene, CDR1 is GTSNPN and CDR2 is SVGIG (reference sequence). The CDR3 region is CAWSVGQDTQYF. Here the CDR3 DNA reads TGTGCCTGGAGTGTTGGGCAGGATACGCAGTATTTT.

V is TRBV7-6 and J is TRBJ2-1; 11 bases fit TRBD2. After removal of 1 base from V and 6 bases from J, the junction contained 2 bases not matched to a gene. This CDR3 comprises 15 residues. The V gene's germline CDR1 is SGHVS and CDR2 FNYEAQ. The CDR3, as DNA: TGTGCCAGCAGCTTAGAACTAGCGGGGGTCAATGAGCAGTTCTTC. This translates into CASSLELAGVNEQFF.

The sample holds a few counts of this clone. This same CDR3 is encoded by further DNA sequences in the sample. This chain uses TRBV4-3 with TRBJ1-2; D is possibly TRBD1 (6 bases). CDR1 LGHNA and CDR2 YSLEER come from the germline V gene. This CDR3 is 13 amino acids long. Between the trimmed V and J ends, which lost 5 bases and 4 bases, there was a span of 11 bases. The CDR3 DNA reads TGCGCCAGCAGCTGGGACAAGTCCTATGGCTACACCTTC. Its translation: CASSWDKSYGYTF.

This clone was seen just once. V is TRBV10-2 and J is TRBJ2-1; TRBD2 matches 8 bases. Germline V gives CDR1 WSHSY, CDR2 SAAADI. V was pared by 3 bases and J by 2 bases, with 6 bases of the junction left unmatched. CDR3 size: 16 residues. The CDR3 nucleotides read TGCGCCAGCAGTGATTTGCGGGGGGCGACCTACAATGAGCAGTTCTTC. Its protein product is CASSDLRGATYNEQFF.

The chain combines TRBV19 with TRBJ2-1, with a weak D call TRBD2 (6 bases). The germline gives CDR1 LNHDA, CDR2 SQIVND (reference sequence). There are 14 residues in the CDR3. Trimming pared 7 bases from V and 1 base from J, leaving 11 bases between. The CDR3 region is CASKREDSYNEQFF. The CDR3 DNA follows: TGTGCCAGTAAGAGGGAGGATTCCTACAATGAGCAGTTCTTC.